This T cell receptor (beta chain) was sequenced during a study of shared clonotypes between healthy human individuals. Study at large: Ranging from 18 to 49 in age, donors were a couple of women and three men. Used for every donor were three CD4 naive, three CD4 memory, two CD8 naive and one CD8 memory plate.

The CDR3 has 15 amino acids. V lost 6 bases, J lost 4 bases, and 10 bases stayed unmatched. Germline lookup yields CDR1 MDHEN and CDR2 SYDVKM. Per the study methods: Filtering differed for immunoSEQ, which gave only junction sequences without quality scores. Here immunoSEQ multiplex PCR was the method, and the copy in TCRdb shows in-frame clones only, minus some. For V, J and clone size, that table is used; D and trimming come from the DNA. The sample has about 2.1 million clones; just over 90% are singletons. CD8 cells classed as naive were CD45RO-negative and positively selected for CCR7, excluding terminally differentiated effector memory CD45RA+ cells.

Input material: naive CD8+ T cells from PBMCs. V gene TRBV28 combines with J gene TRBJ1-2, with 8 bases lining up with TRBD1. The source is a man aged 18-30 years in good health. Some clones in this sample may be carry-over from other donors' samples. The CDR3 loop is CASRGQAGNIYGYTF. DNA for the CDR3: TGTGCCAGCAGGGGACAGGCAGGGAACATCTATGGCTACACCTTC.